This entry describes one T cell receptor beta chain. The antigen remains undetermined. The record originates from a study of T cell responses to AZD1222 COVID-19 vaccine. About the study: Second doses were pooled across both intervals (about 4 or about 12 weeks).

Method: immunoSEQ multiplex PCR; TCRdb's copy keeps in-frame clones and lacks some. The table shows 120,000 or so clones, with 86% occurring only once. Findings and caveats of the study: Unmutated variant regions are reportedly targeted by nearly half of spike-specific TCRs. The study found Spike-specific TCR breadth and depth rose after two AZD1222 doses.

V shed 6 bases and J 6 bases; nucleotides not matched to a gene: 4. Looked up from germline, CDR1 is SGHRS and CDR2 is YFSETQ. This CDR3 contains 13 residues. The J gene is TRBJ2-7, the V gene TRBV5-1, with 12 positions matching TRBD2. The sequence was obtained from an adult in good health. The specimen comprised peripheral blood, sampled on day 0 of AZD1222 vaccination. The CDR3 nucleotides read TGCGCCAGCACCATGGGACTAGCGGGCGAGCAGTACTTC. Translation gives CASTMGLAGEQYF.